The clone carrying this TCR beta chain was seen just once. Its antigen is not identified. Data came from immunoSEQ multiplex PCR; TCRdb stores just in-frame clones and leaves some out. This table holds approximately 92,000 clones, 80% to 95% found once. This sample stems from a study of graft-versus-host responses after intestinal transplantation. The sequencing used unstimulated CD8+ T cells sorted from spleen or lymph node cells, collected before intestinal transplant. The sequence was collected from a human donor who received an intestinal transplant.

CDR3 sequence reads: CSVVGPLHF. CDR3 sequence (DNA): TGCAGCGTTGTTGGACCCCTCCACTTT. This chain joins TRBV29-1 and TRBJ1-6; the D is unclear. The CDR3 extends over 9 amino acids. Between the trimmed V and J ends, which lost 4 bases and 12 bases, there was a span of 4 bases. The germline gives CDR1 SQVTM, CDR2 ANQGSEA.